One and the same sample provided the 7 T cell receptor beta chains below, sequenced in a study of CD8+ T cells in alopecia areata. RNA was isolated and reverse transcribed to cDNA, the sequencing template. Profiled with immunoSEQ multiplex PCR; TCRdb holds only in-frame clones, not every one. The table has 150,000 or so clones, approximately 86% seen once. The treatment is: oral pan-JAK inhibitor, 5-10 mg twice daily. Sequencing was performed on CD8+ T cells sorted from blood, taken at week 4, from a patient treated with tofacitinib. The receptor source for this set is a human donor with alopecia areata.

This chain links TRBV7-6 with TRBJ2-7; no definite D call. Germline V gene lookup returns CDR1 SGHVS and CDR2 FNYEAQ. V lost 6 bases and J 5 bases, leaving 17 bases between the germline ends. This CDR3 is 14 amino acids long. The CDR3 sequence is CASSPTDGLDEQYF. DNA for the CDR3: TGTGCCAGCAGTCCTACAGACGGGCTAGACGAGCAGTACTTC.

This chain connects TRBV4-1 to TRBJ2-7, with 10 nucleotides matching TRBD2. The V gene end was trimmed by 0 bases and the J gene end by 5 bases; junction bases not matched to a gene: 10. This CDR3 has 17 residues. Looked up from germline, CDR1 is MGHRA and CDR2 is YSYEKL. DNA for the CDR3: TGCGCCAGCAGCCAAGATTCCCCTAGCGGGAGTTTCGACGAGCAGTACTTC. Translated, it gives CASSQDSPSGSFDEQYF.

This rearrangement joins TRBV7-3 to TRBJ2-3, with 9 bases identical to TRBD2. Germline V gene sequence: CDR1 SGHTA, CDR2 FQGTGA. Trimming removed 2 bases from V and 0 bases from J; junction bases left unmatched: 9. The CDR3 has 18 residues. The CDR3 is CASSLSPTSGYSTDTQYF. CDR3 bases: TGTGCCAGCAGCTTATCCCCCACTAGCGGGTATAGCACAGATACGCAGTATTTT.

The chain joins TRBV9 to TRBJ1-1, with D possibly matching TRBD1 (6 bases). CDR1 is SGDLS, CDR2 YYNGEE, per germline. Deletions cut 2 bases from V and 3 bases from J, with 23 bases between. CDR3 size: 18 residues. CDR3 region: CASSVGYRDKVLDTEAFF. The CDR3 bases are TGTGCCAGCAGCGTCGGTTACCGGGACAAGGTATTGGACACTGAAGCTTTCTTT. Drawing the rest from reference TRBV9 and TRBJ1-1, the complete variable domain is DSGVTQTPKHLITATGQRVTLRCSPRSGDLSVYWYQQSLDQGLQFLIQYYNGEERAKGNILERFSAQQFPDLHSELNLSSLELGDSALYFCASSVGYRDKVLDTEAFFGQGTRLTVV.

The genes are TRBV15 and TRBJ2-7, with 7 bases identical to TRBD1. This CDR3 is built from 15 residues. Germline lookup yields CDR1 LNHNV and CDR2 YYDKDF (reference sequence). Unmatched junction bases numbered 7, after V lost 2 bases and J lost 3 bases. CDR3 sequence (DNA): TGTGCCACCAGCAGAACCGACAGGGAATTCTACGAGCAGTACTTC. Its translation is CATSRTDREFYEQYF.

The chain couples TRBV7-9 to TRBJ1-5; D possibly corresponds to TRBD1 (5 bases). Germline V gene data show CDR1 as SEHNR and CDR2 as FQNEAQ (reference sequence). Trimming cost V 0 bases and J 5 bases, with 8 bases left between them. CDR3 length equals 14 residues. CDR3 residues: CASSLAAGDQPQHF. CDR3 bases: TGTGCCAGCAGCTTAGCTGCGGGGGATCAGCCCCAGCATTTT.

The sample holds a few counts of this clone. The J gene is TRBJ2-3, the V gene TRBV29-1; 7 bases fit TRBD1. The junction had 8 bases not matched to a gene; V was cut back by 6 bases and J by 2 bases. Germline CDR1 and CDR2: SQVTM and ANQGSEA. The CDR3 contains 14 residues. CDR3 DNA sequence: TGCAGCGTCTACGGGGACAGCCCCACAGATACGCAGTATTTT. It encodes CSVYGDSPTDTQYF.